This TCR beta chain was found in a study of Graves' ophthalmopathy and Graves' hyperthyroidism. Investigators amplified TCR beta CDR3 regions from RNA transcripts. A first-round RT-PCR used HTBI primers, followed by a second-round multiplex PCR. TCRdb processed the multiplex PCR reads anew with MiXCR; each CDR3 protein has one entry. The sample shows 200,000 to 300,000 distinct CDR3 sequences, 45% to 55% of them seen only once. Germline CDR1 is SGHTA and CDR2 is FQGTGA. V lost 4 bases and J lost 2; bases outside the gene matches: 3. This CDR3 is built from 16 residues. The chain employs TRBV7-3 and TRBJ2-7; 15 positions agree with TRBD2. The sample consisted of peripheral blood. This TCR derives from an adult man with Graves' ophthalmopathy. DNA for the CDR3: TGTGCCAGCAGCTCCGGACTAGCGGGAGGGCCCTACGAGCAGTACTTC. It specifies CASSSGLAGGPYEQYF.